The 18 T cell receptor beta chains below come from one sample, sequenced in a study of T-cell reconstitution after alpha-beta-depleted transplantation in children. During its preparation, the TCRbeta library received unique molecular identifiers. TCRdb recomputed calls from the PCR reads with MiXCR, one row per CDR3 protein. The sample contains over 200,000 distinct CDR3 sequences, about a tenth of which appear only once. The starting material was PBMCs, obtained before TCRalphabeta/CD19-depleted stem cell transplant. Receptors originate from a child less than two years old with acute myeloid leukemia, due to receive a stem cell transplant.

This clonotype was recorded many times. The chain links TRBV18 to TRBJ1-1, with TRBD1 matching over 7 bases. Germline V lookup: CDR1 KGHSH, CDR2 LQKENI. Unmatched junction bases numbered 5, after V lost 4 bases and J lost 0 bases. The CDR3 covers 15 residues. In DNA form, the CDR3 reads TGTGCCAGCTCACGCATACAGGGGATGAACACTGAAGCTTTCTTT. Its protein product is CASSRIQGMNTEAFF. The complete variable domain, with remaining parts taken from reference TRBV18 and TRBJ1-1, reads NAGVMQNPRHLVRRRGQEARLRCSPMKGHSHVYWYRQLPEEGLKFMVYLQKENIIDESGMPKERFSAEFPKEGPSILRIQQVVRGDSAAYFCASSRIQGMNTEAFFGQGTRLTVV.

J is TRBJ1-1 and V is TRBV10-3, with 9 bases fitting TRBD1. This CDR3 comprises 15 residues. Germline CDR1 is ENHRY and CDR2 is SYGVKD. Losses at the gene ends were 11 bases for V and 3 bases for J; bases not matched to a gene: 13. CDR3 residues: CAAKKRGQGDTEAFF. CDR3 nucleotide sequence: TGTGCCGCTAAAAAACGGGGACAGGGAGACACTGAAGCTTTCTTT.

This clonotype was found many times. The chain recombines TRBV5-1 with TRBJ2-1, with TRBD2 matching over 7 bases. The CDR3 has 15 amino acids. Trimming cost V 0 bases and J 6 bases; bases outside gene matches: 6. CDR1 and CDR2 from the germline V gene are SGHRS and YFSETQ. Written as DNA, the CDR3 is TGCGCCAGCAGCTTGGAAGCGGGAACTTCCAATGAGCAGTTCTTC. Translating gives CASSLEAGTSNEQFF.

This clonotype was counted ten times or more. The V and J genes are TRBV29-1 and TRBJ2-2; a possible D gene is TRBD1 (6 bases). Per the germline V gene, CDR1 is SQVTM and CDR2 is ANQGSEA. Trimming shortened V by 7 bases and J by 1 base, and 13 bases separated the two germline ends. The CDR3 runs 14 residues. CDR3 protein: CSGRDRLNTGELFF. The CDR3 coding sequence is TGCAGCGGACGCGACAGGCTGAACACCGGGGAGCTGTTTTTT.

Ten or more counts support this clonotype. The chain employs TRBV12-3 or TRBV12-4 and TRBJ2-5, with 7 nucleotides matching TRBD1. This CDR3 contains 15 residues. V lost 7 bases to trimming and J lost 4 bases; unmatched junction nucleotides: 12. CDR3 in amino acids: CASTEMTGWGETQYF. The CDR3 DNA reads TGTGCCAGCACCGAAATGACAGGGTGGGGAGAGACCCAGTACTTC.

This clonotype was detected many times. This chain links TRBV20-1 with TRBJ1-1, with 7 bases identical to TRBD1. Germline values: CDR1 DFQATT, CDR2 SNEGSKA (reference sequence). The CDR3 is 14 residues long. V lost 5 bases, J lost 1 base, and 7 bases stayed unmatched. CDR3 sequence: CSAQGGRTNTEAFF. CDR3 bases: TGCAGTGCTCAGGGGGGACGAACGAACACTGAAGCTTTCTTT.

The table lists this clonotype with many counts. The chain carries TRBV12-3 or TRBV12-4 and TRBJ1-1, with D perhaps TRBD1 (5 bases). Between the trimmed V and J ends, which lost 1 base and 3 bases, there was a span of 15 bases. The CDR3 runs 16 residues. DNA for the CDR3: TGTGCCAGCAGTTTAGTGAGGGCAGGGAGAGACACTGAAGCTTTCTTT. It encodes CASSLVRAGRDTEAFF.

Details on this clonotype: A read error is possible here, since a much larger clone lies one base away. This chain links TRBV20-1 with TRBJ2-1; 14 nucleotides agree with TRBD2. V trimming: 1 base; J trimming: 6 bases; junction bases outside the gene matches: 5. This CDR3 contains 16 residues. The germline V gene has CDR1 DFQATT and CDR2 SNEGSKA (reference sequence). The CDR3 DNA reads TGCAGTGCTAGAGGAAGGACTAGCGGGAGGACCAATGAGCAGTTCTTC. Translated: CSARGRTSGRTNEQFF.

This clonotype was counted at least ten times. The J gene is TRBJ1-3, the V gene TRBV6-2 or TRBV6-3; 9 nucleotides agree with TRBD1. The J segment lost 4 bases and the V segment lost 6 bases, leaving 7 bases of the junction unmatched. Per the germline V gene, CDR1 is MNHEY and CDR2 is SVGEGT. The CDR3 has 15 amino acids. In DNA form, the CDR3 reads TGTGCCAGCAGACACCCCGGGACAGGGGGAAACACCATATATTTT. Translation gives CASRHPGTGGNTIYF.

The chain uses TRBV5-1 and TRBJ2-1; 12 bases map to TRBD2. The CDR3 length is 17 residues. CDR1 is SGHRS, CDR2 YFSETQ, per germline. V gave up 0 bases and J gave up 3 bases; unmatched junction bases: 4. The CDR3 sequence is CASSLGTSGGLYNEQFF. Written as DNA, the CDR3 is TGCGCCAGCAGCTTGGGCACTAGCGGGGGGCTCTACAATGAGCAGTTCTTC.

There are many counts of this clonotype. This chain links TRBV3-1 with TRBJ2-1, with 11 bases fitting TRBD2. The V gene end was trimmed by 4 bases and the J gene end by 7 bases; junction bases not matched to a gene: 9. Germline V gives CDR1 LGHDT, CDR2 YNNKEL (reference sequence). CDR3 size: 16 residues. CDR3 sequence (DNA): TGTGCCAGCAGCCCTCTGACTAGCGGGAACGCGAATGAGCAGTTCTTC. Translating gives CASSPLTSGNANEQFF.

This clonotype was detected many times. This chain connects TRBV2 to TRBJ2-7, with D perhaps matching TRBD1 or TRBD2 (6 bases each). Trimming cost V 6 bases and J 0 bases, with 15 bases left between them. Germline CDR1 SNHLY, CDR2 FYNNEI. The CDR3 is made up of 15 amino acids. This CDR3 is CASSGRGRGSYEQYF. The CDR3 DNA is TGTGCCAGCAGCGGCCGGGGGCGCGGCTCCTACGAGCAGTACTTC.

This clonotype was counted ten times or more. The chain has TRBV20-1 and TRBJ2-2; TRBD2 agrees at 8 bases. The CDR3 runs to 14 residues. Germline CDR1 reads DFQATT; CDR2 reads SNEGSKA (reference sequence). The V gene end was trimmed by 5 bases and the J gene end by 5 bases; junction bases not matched to a gene: 7. CDR3 in amino acids: CSAPQLAETGELFF. The CDR3 nucleotides read TGCAGTGCTCCTCAACTAGCGGAAACCGGGGAGCTGTTTTTT.

The chain couples TRBV7-9 to TRBJ1-4; possibly TRBD1 for D (5 bases). Germline V CDR1 and CDR2: SEHNR, FQNEAQ (reference sequence). The CDR3 has 15 residues. Deletions cut 0 bases from V and 7 bases from J, with 12 bases between. CDR3 nucleotide sequence: TGTGCCAGCAGCTTAGCGAAAGGGGAAAGTGAAAAACTGTTTTTT. Residues: CASSLAKGESEKLFF.

This clonotype has at least ten counts. The CDR3: CASSLRDRAGYTF. CDR3 in DNA: TGTGCCAGCAGCCTCCGGGACAGGGCTGGCTACACCTTC. V and J are TRBV6-9 and TRBJ1-2; 9 bases match TRBD1. The junction had 6 bases not matched to a gene; V was cut back by 6 bases and J by 7 bases. Germline V gives CDR1 MNHGY, CDR2 SVAAGI. The CDR3 is made up of 13 amino acids.

This clonotype was detected ten times or more. CDR3 amino acids: CASTLEGAQYNEQFF. DNA for the CDR3: TGCGCCAGCACTCTGGAAGGGGCCCAATACAATGAGCAGTTCTTC. The V gene is TRBV5-1, the J gene TRBJ2-1; maybe TRBD1 (5 bases). The CDR3 consists of 15 residues. Deletions cut 6 bases from V and 4 bases from J, with 17 bases between. CDR1 and CDR2 from the germline V gene are SGHRS and YFSETQ.

This clonotype was picked up many times. This chain links TRBV20-1 with TRBJ2-7; TRBD2 matches 7 bases. Germline CDR1 is DFQATT and CDR2 is SNEGSKA (reference sequence). The CDR3 has 15 amino acids. Unmatched junction bases numbered 16, after V lost 6 bases and J lost 5 bases. This CDR3 is CSAGPLAAYRDEQYF. The CDR3 nucleotides are TGCAGTGCCGGCCCTCTAGCGGCGTATCGCGACGAGCAGTACTTC.

The sample holds many counts of this clonotype. The V call is TRBV5-1, the J call TRBJ2-7; 7 bases map to TRBD1. This CDR3 has 15 amino acids. Germline CDR1 and CDR2: SGHRS and YFSETQ. J lost 3 bases, V lost 4 bases, and 10 bases had no gene match. CDR3 protein: CASSQDRAILYEQYF. The DNA for the CDR3 is TGCGCCAGCAGCCAAGACAGGGCCATACTCTACGAGCAGTACTTC.